Detailed here is one T cell receptor (beta chain). These data come from a study of control samples from healthy donors and cancer patients. Trimming pared 0 bases from V and 0 bases from J, leaving 9 bases between. The CDR3 length is 17 residues. CDR1 is LNHNV and CDR2 is YYDKDF in the germline V gene (reference sequence). Sequencing was performed with immunoSEQ multiplex PCR; in TCRdb, only in-frame clones are kept and a portion is missing. The sample yields about 130,000 clones, roughly 87% seen once. The V call is TRBV15, the J call TRBJ1-6, with a weak D call TRBD1 (5 bases). The receptor's source is a man aged 18-30 years in good health. The sequenced sample was blood. The CDR3 is CATSRDGGSSYNSPLHF. CDR3 coding DNA: TGTGCCACCAGCAGAGATGGGGGGAGCTCCTATAATTCACCCCTCCACTTT.